A single sample gave rise to the 3 T cell receptor beta chains below, sequenced in a study of blood T cells in healthy people across ages. Alongside a J-beta primer mix, a sample-barcoded 5' primer served in a second PCR lasting roughly 6 to 11 cycles. TCRdb redid the calling of the 5' RACE reads with MiXCR, one entry per CDR3 protein. This sample has 800,000 to 1,300,000 distinct CDR3 sequences, with about 25% found just once. A further study also used this sample, focusing on T cells of mothers and their children.

What was sequenced was blood. These receptors were obtained from a girl under 10 years old in good health.

This clonotype was seen a few times. CDR3 sequence (DNA): TGTGCCAGCAGTTACGCCGTCCCCAACTATGGCTACACCTTC. As protein: CASSYAVPNYGYTF. The V call is TRBV6-5, the J call TRBJ1-2; D uncertain. The CDR3 is 14 residues long. V lost 2 bases to trimming and J lost 2 bases, with 9 bases between them. Germline values: CDR1 MNHEY, CDR2 SVGAGI.

V gene TRBV5-1 combines with J gene TRBJ1-1; D call uncertain. The germline V gene has CDR1 SGHRS and CDR2 YFSETQ. The V gene lost 6 bases and the J gene lost 4 bases, with 13 bases spanning the gap. This CDR3 contains 13 residues. CDR3 nucleotides: TGCGCCAGCAAGGTGGTAACGGGCACTGAAGCTTTCTTT. Amino acid sequence: CASKVVTGTEAFF.

This clonotype showed up just a few times. This rearrangement joins TRBV7-2 to TRBJ2-5; 9 nucleotides match TRBD1. The J call may be mistaken, given a closer DNA end match to TRBJ2-1. CDR3 size: 15 residues. Per germline, CDR1 SGHTA and CDR2 FQGNSA. CDR3 sequence (DNA): TGTGCCAGCAGCTCGGACAGGGGCGGGTACAATGAGCAGTTCTTC. Its protein is CASSSDRGGYNEQFF.